The following is a T cell receptor beta chain sequence with its context. Assay used: immunoSEQ multiplex PCR; TCRdb lists only in-frame clones, some missing. The data contain 130,000 to 150,000 clones, 87% of them seen just once; the ten biggest clones take up about 4.1%. This sample stems from a study of blood T cell repertoires in COVID-19. Turning to the study itself: The analysed material was cDNA or gDNA that came from T cells, B-cell-depleted T cells, or PBMCs.

V lost 5 bases, J lost 7 bases, and 13 bases stayed unmatched. CDR3 size: 16 residues. The V gene's germline CDR1 is SSHAT and CDR2 FNYEAQ (reference sequence). V gene TRBV7-7 combines with J gene TRBJ2-1; 8 nucleotides line up with TRBD2. The sequence derives from a woman in her thirties or forties who had been exposed to COVID-19. The specimen sequenced was PBMCs or T cells enriched from blood (not recorded which). The CDR3, as DNA: TGTGCCAGCAGCCGAGGTCCCTCGGGAGGGAGTAATGAGCAGTTCTTC. It translates to CASSRGPSGGSNEQFF.